One sample yielded the 2 T cell receptor beta chains listed below, sequenced in a study of blood T cell repertoires in COVID-19. Generated by immunoSEQ multiplex PCR, the TCRdb table keeps only in-frame clones and is missing some. The table includes over 130,000 clones, 87% detected once. Material: peripheral blood. Source of these receptors: a woman aged 55-75 years with active or convalescent COVID-19.

The chain uses TRBV18 and TRBJ1-1; 8 nucleotides match TRBD1. CDR1 is KGHSH, CDR2 LQKENI, per germline. After removal of 0 bases from V and 0 bases from J, the junction contained 12 bases not matched to a gene. The CDR3 spans 19 residues. This CDR3 is CASSPPATGVGGMNTEAFF. CDR3 in DNA: TGTGCCAGCTCACCACCCGCGACAGGGGTTGGAGGGATGAACACTGAAGCTTTCTTT.

V usage is TRBV12-3 or TRBV12-4 and J usage is TRBJ2-1; D unclear. Trimming removed 10 bases from V and 3 bases from J, with 13 bases in between. The CDR3 covers 13 residues. The CDR3 nucleotides read TGTGCCACCACACCGGGTATCTACAATGAGCAGTTCTTC. Its protein is CATTPGIYNEQFF.